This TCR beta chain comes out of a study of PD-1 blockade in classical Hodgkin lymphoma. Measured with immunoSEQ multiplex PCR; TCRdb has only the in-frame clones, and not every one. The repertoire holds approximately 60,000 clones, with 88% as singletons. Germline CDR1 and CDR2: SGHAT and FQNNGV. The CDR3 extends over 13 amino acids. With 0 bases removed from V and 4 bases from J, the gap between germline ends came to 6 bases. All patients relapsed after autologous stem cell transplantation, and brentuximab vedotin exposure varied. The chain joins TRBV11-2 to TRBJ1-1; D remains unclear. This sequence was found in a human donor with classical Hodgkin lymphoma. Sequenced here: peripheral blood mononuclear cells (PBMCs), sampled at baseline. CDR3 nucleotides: TGTGCCAGCAGCTTAGATCGGGGCACTGAAGCTTTCTTT. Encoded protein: CASSLDRGTEAFF. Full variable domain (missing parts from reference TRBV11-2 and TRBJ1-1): EAGVAQSPRYKIIEKRQSVAFWCNPISGHATLYWYQQILGQGPKLLIQFQNNGVVDDSQLPKDRFSAERLKGVDSTLKIQPAKLEDSAVYLCASSLDRGTEAFFGQGTRLTVV.